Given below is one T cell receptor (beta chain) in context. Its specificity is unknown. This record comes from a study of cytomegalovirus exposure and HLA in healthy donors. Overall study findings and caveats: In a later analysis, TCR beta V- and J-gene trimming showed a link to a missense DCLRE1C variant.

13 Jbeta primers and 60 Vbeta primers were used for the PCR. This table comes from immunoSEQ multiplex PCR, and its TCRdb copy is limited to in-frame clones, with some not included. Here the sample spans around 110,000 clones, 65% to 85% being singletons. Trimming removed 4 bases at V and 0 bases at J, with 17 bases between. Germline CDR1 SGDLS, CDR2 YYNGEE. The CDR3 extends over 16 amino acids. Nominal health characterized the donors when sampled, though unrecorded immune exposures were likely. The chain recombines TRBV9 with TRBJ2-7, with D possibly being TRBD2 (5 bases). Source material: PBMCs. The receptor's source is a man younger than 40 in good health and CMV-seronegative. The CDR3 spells CASSLTSGTTSYEQYF. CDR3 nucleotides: TGTGCCAGCAGCTTAACCAGCGGCACAACCTCCTACGAGCAGTACTTC.